The clone carrying this T cell receptor beta chain has only a few counts. Its antigen is still unknown. The V end was cut by 5 bases, the J end by 0 bases, with 8 bases between. This CDR3 comprises 14 residues. The V gene's germline CDR1 is SNHLY and CDR2 FYNNEI. The authors amplified TCR beta CDR3 regions from RNA transcripts. An opening RT-PCR round employed HTBI primers and preceded a second-round multiplex PCR. In TCRdb, the multiplex PCR reads were re-called with MiXCR into one record per CDR3 protein. The repertoire consists of 52,000 or so distinct CDR3 sequences, with about half occurring once and the leading ten covering 4.7%. This entry belongs to a study of Graves' ophthalmopathy and Graves' hyperthyroidism. General study results and limits: A model of 13 signatures distinguished ophthalmopathy from stable hyperthyroidism at around 91% sensitivity and roughly 82% specificity. Prediction of ophthalmopathy progression reached about 70% sensitivity and around 72% specificity.

Material: peripheral blood. V usage is TRBV2 and J usage is TRBJ2-1; D gene uncertain. The TCR sequence derives from an adult woman with Graves' ophthalmopathy. CDR3 in amino acids: CASSPATSYNEQFF. The CDR3 DNA follows: TGTGCCAGCAGTCCGGCGACCTCCTACAATGAGCAGTTCTTC.